This record covers a single T cell receptor (beta chain). These data originate in a study of blood T cell repertoires in COVID-19. Study at large: Both acute and convalescent COVID-19 samples were obtained from the United States, Italy and Spain. PBMCs, B-cell-depleted T cells, or T cells were the source of the cDNA or gDNA that made up the material.

TCRdb keeps only in-frame clones here, not all; method: immunoSEQ multiplex PCR. The sample lists around 380,000 clones, roughly 80% occurring once. V lost 6 bases to trimming and J lost 6 bases, with 15 bases between them. The germline V gene has CDR1 MNHEY and CDR2 SMNVEV (reference sequence). The CDR3 spans 14 residues. The chain uses TRBV27 and TRBJ2-1; TRBD1 might be the D (5 bases). Sequenced input: peripheral blood. The TCR sequence derives from a human donor with acute or convalescent COVID-19. The donor label of this sample is uncertain. The CDR3: CASSSEPRVNEQFF. The CDR3 region has the DNA TGTGCCAGCAGCTCAGAGCCCAGGGTCAATGAGCAGTTCTTC.